What follows are 16 T cell receptor beta chains derived from one specimen sequenced in a study of cytomegalovirus exposure and HLA in healthy donors. A multiplex PCR was run with 60 Vbeta primers and 13 Jbeta primers. TCRdb's table, derived via immunoSEQ multiplex PCR, lists solely in-frame clones and lacks some. Here the sample spans 100,000 to 150,000 clones, 81% being singletons. Sequenced sample: PBMCs. The receptors come from a man aged 18 to 35 in good health and CMV-seronegative.

V gene TRBV7-9 combines with J gene TRBJ2-5, with D maybe TRBD1 (6 bases). From germline, CDR1 is SEHNR and CDR2 FQNEAQ (reference sequence). The CDR3 is made up of 12 amino acids. Trimming stripped 8 bases from V and 5 bases from J, with 12 bases between. This chain's CDR3 is CASYRVRETQYF. DNA for the CDR3: TGTGCCAGCTACAGGGTCCGGGAGACCCAGTACTTC.

The J gene is TRBJ2-7, the V gene TRBV27; tentatively, D is TRBD2 (6 bases). This CDR3 is 12 amino acids long. The germline V gene has CDR1 MNHEY and CDR2 SMNVEV (reference sequence). V lost 5 bases, J lost 5 bases, and 10 bases lay in between. The chain's CDR3 is CASSLGLHEQYF. CDR3 nucleotides: TGTGCCAGCAGTCTGGGACTCCACGAGCAGTACTTC.

This clone showed up just a few times. The chain carries TRBV7-7 and TRBJ1-4; D perhaps matches TRBD1 (6 bases). V lost 1 base, J lost 7 bases, and 7 bases lay in between. The CDR3 contains 13 residues. Germline CDR1 and CDR2: SSHAT and FNYEAQ (reference sequence). In DNA, the CDR3 is TGTGCCAGCAGCTTAGAAGGGGGTGAAAAACTGTTTTTT. It codes for CASSLEGGEKLFF.

The rearrangement uses TRBV27 and TRBJ2-7; a weak D match, TRBD1 (7 bases). The V gene lost 5 bases and the J gene lost 0 bases, with 17 bases spanning the gap. Germline lookup yields CDR1 MNHEY and CDR2 SMNVEV (reference sequence). The CDR3 runs 16 residues. The CDR3 region is CASSLTGAGSSYEQYF. DNA of the CDR3: TGTGCCAGCAGTCTTACAGGGGCCGGGAGCTCCTACGAGCAGTACTTC.

The chain joins TRBV18 to TRBJ2-1, with D perhaps TRBD2 (7 bases). From germline, CDR1 is KGHSH and CDR2 LQKENI. The CDR3 spans 17 residues. V was pared by 3 bases and J by 5 bases, with 20 bases between. The CDR3 DNA sequence: TGTGCCAGCTCACCCCCCGAGGGGGGGACCCTCAACAATGAGCAGTTCTTC. Residues: CASSPPEGGTLNNEQFF.

This chain uses TRBV29-1 with TRBJ2-3; D remains unclear. V dropped 7 bases and J dropped 1 base, with 6 bases sitting between them. The germline CDR1 and CDR2 sequences are SQVTM and ANQGSEA. The CDR3 spans 11 residues. CDR3 nucleotides: TGCAGCGGTGGAGGCACAGATACGCAGTATTTT. Translated: CSGGGTDTQYF.

V and J are TRBV29-1 and TRBJ1-3, with D unclear. Germline CDR1 SQVTM, CDR2 ANQGSEA. The CDR3 is 13 amino acids. V shed 7 bases and J shed 2 bases, with 12 bases lying between them. CDR3 nucleotides: TGCAGCGGCGGTCAAGGTACTGGAAACACCATATATTTT. It specifies CSGGQGTGNTIYF.

This chain links TRBV27 with TRBJ1-1; the D is unclear. This CDR3 spans 13 amino acids. V shed 4 bases and J shed 3 bases, with 9 bases lying between them. Per germline, CDR1 MNHEY and CDR2 SMNVEV (reference sequence). DNA for the CDR3: TGTGCCAGCAGTTCCCGGGGATACACTGAAGCTTTCTTT. Translated: CASSSRGYTEAFF.

The chain uses TRBV30 and TRBJ2-7; 8 nucleotides match TRBD1. This CDR3 contains 13 residues. Trimming took 2 bases from V and 5 from J; bases not matched to a gene: 5. CDR1 and CDR2 from the germline V gene are GTSNPN and SVGIG (reference sequence). The DNA of the CDR3 is TGTGCCTGGAGTTCGACAGGGGTGAACGAGCAGTACTTC. The encoded protein is CAWSSTGVNEQYF. The whole variable domain, remainder taken from reference TRBV30 and TRBJ2-7, is SQTIHQWPATLVQPVGSPLSLECTVEGTSNPNLYWYRQAAGRGLQLLFYSVGIGQISSEVPQNLSASRPQDRQFILSSKKLLLSDSGFYLCAWSSTGVNEQYFGPGTRLTVT.

V and J are TRBV6-6 and TRBJ1-2; unclear D gene. Germline-derived CDR1 and CDR2 are MNHNY and SVGAGI (reference sequence). The CDR3 has 14 residues. Trimming cost V 4 bases and J 4 bases, with 13 bases left between them. CDR3 sequence: CASSSGPRAYGYTF. As DNA, the CDR3 is TGTGCCAGCAGTTCCGGTCCCCGTGCCTATGGCTACACCTTC.

The chain recombines TRBV7-9 with TRBJ1-1; D is undetermined. This CDR3 has 14 amino acids. V was cut by 2 bases and J by 5 bases, with 12 bases left in between. In germline, CDR1 is SEHNR, CDR2 FQNEAQ (reference sequence). The CDR3 DNA is TGTGCCAGCAGCTTAAAGGGAGAAAGAACTGAAGCTTTCTTT. This gives the protein CASSLKGERTEAFF.

This sequence joins TRBV13 and TRBJ1-4, with TRBD1 matching over 9 bases. The CDR3 consists of 17 residues. Germline-derived CDR1 and CDR2 are PRHDT and FYEKMQ (reference sequence). After removal of 4 bases from V and 1 base from J, the junction contained 7 bases not matched to a gene. Here the CDR3 reads CASSSGTGLRTNEKLFF. The CDR3 DNA sequence: TGTGCCAGCAGCTCGGGGACAGGGTTAAGAACTAATGAAAAACTGTTTTTT.

This clone has only one observation. The chain combines TRBV7-6 with TRBJ2-2, with D perhaps matching TRBD1 (6 bases). Trimming removed 5 bases from V and 6 bases from J, with 16 bases in between. Germline CDR1 is SGHVS and CDR2 is FNYEAQ. The CDR3 spans 15 residues. The CDR3 loop reads CASSQGQTWAGELFF. The CDR3 DNA sequence: TGTGCCAGCAGCCAAGGACAGACCTGGGCCGGGGAGCTGTTTTTT.

The rearrangement joins TRBV7-2 to TRBJ2-7; no clear D. Looked up from germline, CDR1 is SGHTA and CDR2 is FQGNSA. CDR3 size: 14 residues. V lost 0 bases, J lost 0 bases, and 6 bases lay in between. CDR3 region: CASSLAGSSYEQYF. DNA of the CDR3: TGTGCCAGCAGCTTAGCGGGCAGCTCCTACGAGCAGTACTTC. The entire variable domain, with the rest obtained from reference TRBV7-2 and TRBJ2-7, is as follows: GAGVSQSPSNKVTEKGKDVELRCDPISGHTALYWYRQSLGQGLEFLIYFQGNSAPDKSGLPSDRFSAERTGGSVSTLTIQRTQQEDSAVYLCASSLAGSSYEQYFGPGTRLTVT.

This chain uses TRBV6-4 with TRBJ2-3; TRBD2 might be the D (7 bases). In germline, CDR1 is MRHNA, CDR2 SNTAGT. The CDR3 loop spans 14 amino acids. V lost 5 bases and J 3 bases, leaving 12 bases between the germline ends. The CDR3 loop is CASSIRGATDTQYF. In DNA, the CDR3 is TGTGCCAGCAGTATCCGGGGGGCAACAGATACGCAGTATTTT.

CDR3 sequence (DNA): TGTGCCAGCAGCTGGGGACAGGGTTCGGGCAATCAGCCCCAGCATTTT. Protein: CASSWGQGSGNQPQHF. J is TRBJ1-5 and V is TRBV5-6; 9 bases fit TRBD1. V lost 3 bases to trimming and J lost 2 bases; unmatched junction nucleotides: 6. This CDR3 has 16 amino acids. Germline lookup yields CDR1 SGHDT and CDR2 YYEEEE.